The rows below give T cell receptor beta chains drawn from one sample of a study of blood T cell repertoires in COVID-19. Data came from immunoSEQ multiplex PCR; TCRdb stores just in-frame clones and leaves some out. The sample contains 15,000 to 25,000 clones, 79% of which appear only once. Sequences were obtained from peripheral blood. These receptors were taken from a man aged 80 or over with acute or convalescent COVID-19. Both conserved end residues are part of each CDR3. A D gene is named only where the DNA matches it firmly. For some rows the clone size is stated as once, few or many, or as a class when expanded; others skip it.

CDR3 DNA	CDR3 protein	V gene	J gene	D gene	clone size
TGTGCCAGCAGTTTACTAGCGGGAGACTACGAGCAGTACTTC	CASSLLAGDYEQYF	TRBV28	TRBJ2-7	TRBD2	.
TGTGCCAGCAGCCCAAAGCGACTAGCGGGAGTGAAAAATGAGCAGTTCTTC	CASSPKRLAGVKNEQFF	TRBV7-9	TRBJ2-1	TRBD2	few
TGTGCCTGGGGGGAGGTAAAACTGTTTTTT	CAWGEVKLFF	TRBV30	TRBJ1-4	.	.
TGTGCCAGCAGTCAGATTCTTAGCCGGAGCTCCTACAATGAGCAGTTCTTC	CASSQILSRSSYNEQFF	TRBV2	TRBJ2-1	.	.
TGCGCCAGCAGCTTGGAGGCGGGAGGGCCCTACAATGAGCAGTTCTTC	CASSLEAGGPYNEQFF	TRBV5-1	TRBJ2-1	TRBD2	.
TGTGCCAGCAGCTTAGTTTTCGACAGGGGCCCGAATACGCAGTATTTT	CASSLVFDRGPNTQYF	TRBV7-9	TRBJ2-3	TRBD1	.
TGTGCCAGCAGCCAGCAGGGACAGGGGGCGTCGTTTGGCTACACCTTC	CASSQQGQGASFGYTF	TRBV7-9	TRBJ1-2	TRBD1	.
TGTGCCAGCAGCTTAGCGCTAGCGGGAGGGGGCGAGCAGTACTTC	CASSLALAGGGEQYF	TRBV7-2	TRBJ2-7	TRBD2	.
TGTGCCAGCAGCTTAGCGCCAGGGGATCAGCCCCAGCATTTT	CASSLAPGDQPQHF	TRBV7-8	TRBJ1-5	.	.
TGTGCCAGCGGTGGACAGGCGGTTGTGGGGCAGTACTTC	CASGGQAVVGQYF	TRBV2	TRBJ2-7	TRBD1	.
TGTGCCAGTAGTATAGGACTAGCGGTCACAGATACGCAGTATTTT	CASSIGLAVTDTQYF	TRBV19	TRBJ2-3	TRBD2	.
TGTGCCAGCAGCCCAGGGACTTTGACGGAGACCCAGTACTTC	CASSPGTLTETQYF	TRBV14	TRBJ2-5	.	few
TGTGCCAGCAGCTTACGAGCGGGAGGGCCTCTAGATGAGCAGTTCTTC	CASSLRAGGPLDEQFF	TRBV7-6	TRBJ2-1	TRBD2	.
TGTGCCAGCAGCCATACCGCGCCCAGCGGGACTGAAGCTTTCTTT	CASSHTAPSGTEAFF	TRBV11-2	TRBJ1-1	.	.
TGTGCCATCAGTGAGTTGGCAGGTAGTACCTATAATTCACCCCTCCACTTT	CAISELAGSTYNSPLHF	TRBV10-3	TRBJ1-6	.	.
TGCAGCGTGAACAGGGAAAATACGCAGTATTTT	CSVNRENTQYF	TRBV29-1	TRBJ2-3	.	.
TGTGCCAGCAGCTTGGTCCAGGGCCTTAACTATGGCTACACCTTC	CASSLVQGLNYGYTF	TRBV5-6	TRBJ1-2	.	.
TGTGCCTGGAGTGGGTCCAGACTTAACTATGGCTACACCTTC	CAWSGSRLNYGYTF	TRBV30	TRBJ1-2	.	.
TGTGCCAGCAGTGGGGCCGGGAGCGGGAGGAACACTGAAGCTTTCTTT	CASSGAGSGRNTEAFF	TRBV6-1	TRBJ1-1	.	.
TGTGCCAGCAGCAAAGTTACAGACCTTTATAATTCACCCCTCCACTTT	CASSKVTDLYNSPLHF	TRBV21-1	TRBJ1-6	.	.
TGTGCCAGCAGCACCCGGACTAGCGGGATGAGTGAGCAGTTCTTC	CASSTRTSGMSEQFF	TRBV11-3	TRBJ2-1	TRBD2	few
TGTGCCAGCTCACCACCCAACAGCCAAGAGACCCAGTACTTC	CASSPPNSQETQYF	TRBV18	TRBJ2-5	.	.
TGTGCCAGCAGTTCAGCGACAGGTGATGTTTCACCCCTCCACTTT	CASSSATGDVSPLHF	TRBV27	TRBJ1-6	.	.
TGTGCCAGCAGCAAAGTATTCGGGACAACGACTAAGGATGGCTACACCTTC	CASSKVFGTTTKDGYTF	TRBV21-1	TRBJ1-2	.	.
TGTGCCAGTAGTATAGGGAACAGGGTGAGGGATACGCAGTATTTT	CASSIGNRVRDTQYF	TRBV19	TRBJ2-3	.	.
TGTGCCAGTAGTATAGTGGGACAGGTAAGCTACAATGAGCAGTTCTTC	CASSIVGQVSYNEQFF	TRBV19	TRBJ2-1	TRBD1	.
TGTGCCAGCAGTTACGACAGGGTTGGAAATTCACCCCTCCACTTT	CASSYDRVGNSPLHF	TRBV6-5	TRBJ1-6	TRBD1	.
TGTGCCACCACAGGGGCAACTGAAGCTTTCTTT	CATTGATEAFF	TRBV28	TRBJ1-1	TRBD1	.
TGCGCCAGCAGCCAGGGACAGGGGAATAATTCACCCCTCCACTTT	CASSQGQGNNSPLHF	TRBV4-3	TRBJ1-6	TRBD1	.
TGTGCCAGCAGCAAAGGGAGGGTCACTGAAGCTTTCTTT	CASSKGRVTEAFF	TRBV21-1	TRBJ1-1	.	.
TGTGCCAGCAGCCTTACAGGGACAATACACGAGACCCAGTACTTC	CASSLTGTIHETQYF	TRBV6-5	TRBJ2-5	.	.
TGTGCCAGCAGCTCATACACAGGGAACTTAGGTGAAGCTTTCTTT	CASSSYTGNLGEAFF	TRBV7-9	TRBJ1-1	.	few
TGCGCCAGCAGCTTGGGGGACACGGGGACGGATGGCTACACCTTC	CASSLGDTGTDGYTF	TRBV5-1	TRBJ1-2	.	.
TGTGCCACCAGTCGGGTGACGGGGGAAGCTTTCTTT	CATSRVTGEAFF	TRBV24-1	TRBJ1-1	.	.
TGTGCCTGGACCGGGACAGGGGTTTCACCCCTCCACTTT	CAWTGTGVSPLHF	TRBV30	TRBJ1-6	TRBD1	.
TGTGCCAGCAGCACCCGACAGGGCTCCGGGGAGCTGTTTTTT	CASSTRQGSGELFF	TRBV9	TRBJ2-2	TRBD1	.
TGCGCCAGCAGCTTGGAGGCTGACAGGGTATGTTGGCATTTT	CASSLEADRVCWHF	TRBV5-1	TRBJ1-5	TRBD1	.
TGTGCCAGTAGTACATACAGGAGCTCTGGAAACACCATATATTTT	CASSTYRSSGNTIYF	TRBV19	TRBJ1-3	.	.
TGTGCCAGCAGTTCCAGGGGGACTAATGAAAAACTGTTTTTT	CASSSRGTNEKLFF	TRBV6-5	TRBJ1-4	TRBD1	.
TGTGCCAGCAGCTTCACGGCAGGGTACTATGGCTACACCTTC	CASSFTAGYYGYTF	TRBV7-2	TRBJ1-2	.	.
TGTGCCAGCAGCCGTACGGCGGCAGCGACTAATGAAAAACTGTTTTTT	CASSRTAAATNEKLFF	TRBV11-2	TRBJ1-4	.	.